One T cell receptor beta chain is described in this entry. No antigen is known for it. The sample belongs to a study of blood T cells in healthy people across ages. The CDR3 extends over 15 amino acids. Germline CDR1 and CDR2: MNHNY and SVGAGI (reference sequence). Study observations and caveats: Higher diversity and more naive CD4+ cells were features of long-lived donors, compared to aged donors. Investigators treated diversity estimates from one million T cells as underestimates.

Together with a sample-barcoded 5' primer, a J-beta primer mix was included in a second PCR lasting roughly 6 to 12 cycles. A single record per CDR3 protein comes from TCRdb applying MiXCR to the 5' RACE reads. The sample has some 1.5 million distinct CDR3 sequences; 42% are singletons. Isolated per sample were at least 7 million PBMCs. The chain uses TRBV6-6 and TRBJ2-5, with 10 bases identical to TRBD1. The end of the DNA aligns better with TRBJ2-7, so the J call may be wrong. The receptor was derived from a woman aged 18-35 years in good health. The sequenced sample consisted of blood. The CDR3: CASSSTGTGAPEQYF. For the CDR3, the DNA is TGTGCCAGCAGTAGCACCGGGACAGGGGCTCCCGAGCAGTACTTC.